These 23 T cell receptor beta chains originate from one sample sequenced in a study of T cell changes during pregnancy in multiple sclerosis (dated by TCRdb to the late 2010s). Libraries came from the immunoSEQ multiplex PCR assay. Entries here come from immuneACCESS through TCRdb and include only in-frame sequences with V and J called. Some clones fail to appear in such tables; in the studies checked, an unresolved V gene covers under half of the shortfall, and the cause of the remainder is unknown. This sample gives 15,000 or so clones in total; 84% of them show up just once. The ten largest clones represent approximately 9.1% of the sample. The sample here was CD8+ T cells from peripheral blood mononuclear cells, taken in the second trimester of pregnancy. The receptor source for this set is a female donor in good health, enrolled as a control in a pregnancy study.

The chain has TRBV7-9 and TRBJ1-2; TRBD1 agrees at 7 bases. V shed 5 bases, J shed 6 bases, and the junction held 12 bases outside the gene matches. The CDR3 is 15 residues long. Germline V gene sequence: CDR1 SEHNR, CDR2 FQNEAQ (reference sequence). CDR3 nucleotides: TGTGCCAGCAGCCCCCGAGACAGGGAAGCCGATGGCTACACCTTC. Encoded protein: CASSPRDREADGYTF.

CDR3 sequence: CASSLRDRGPRTQETQYF. DNA of the CDR3: TGTGCCAGCAGCCTCCGGGACAGGGGACCTCGTACCCAAGAGACCCAGTACTTC. The J gene is TRBJ2-5, the V gene TRBV7-2, with TRBD1 matching 10 bases. Germline CDR1 and CDR2: SGHTA and FQGNSA. This CDR3 has 18 residues. Trimming at V came to 5 bases and at J to 1 base, leaving 13 bases not matched to a gene.

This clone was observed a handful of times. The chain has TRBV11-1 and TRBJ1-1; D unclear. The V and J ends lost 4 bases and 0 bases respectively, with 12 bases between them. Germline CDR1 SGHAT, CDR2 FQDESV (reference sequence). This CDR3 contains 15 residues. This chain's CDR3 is CASSSDSPMNTEAFF. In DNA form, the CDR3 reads TGTGCCAGCAGCTCTGACTCACCAATGAACACTGAAGCTTTCTTT.

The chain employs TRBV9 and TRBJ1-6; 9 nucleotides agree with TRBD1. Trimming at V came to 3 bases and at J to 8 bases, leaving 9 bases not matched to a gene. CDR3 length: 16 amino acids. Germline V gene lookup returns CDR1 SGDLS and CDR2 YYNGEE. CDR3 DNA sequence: TGTGCCAGCAGCGCCACAGGGGGCTTAGGTGATTCACCCCTCCACTTT. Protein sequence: CASSATGGLGDSPLHF.

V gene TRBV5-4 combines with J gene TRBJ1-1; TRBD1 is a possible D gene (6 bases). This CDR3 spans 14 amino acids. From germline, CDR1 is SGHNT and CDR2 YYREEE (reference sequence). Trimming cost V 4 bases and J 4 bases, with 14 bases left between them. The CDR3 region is CASSTGTLGTEAFF. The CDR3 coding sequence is TGTGCCAGCAGCACCGGGACACTGGGCACTGAAGCTTTCTTT.

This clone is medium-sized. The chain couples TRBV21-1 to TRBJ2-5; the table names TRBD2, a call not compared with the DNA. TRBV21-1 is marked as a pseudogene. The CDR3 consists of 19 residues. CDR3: CASSKEGAGGPGSVETQYF. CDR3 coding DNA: TGTGCCAGCAGCAAAGAGGGGGCGGGGGGCCCCGGATCGGTAGAGACCCAGTACTTC.

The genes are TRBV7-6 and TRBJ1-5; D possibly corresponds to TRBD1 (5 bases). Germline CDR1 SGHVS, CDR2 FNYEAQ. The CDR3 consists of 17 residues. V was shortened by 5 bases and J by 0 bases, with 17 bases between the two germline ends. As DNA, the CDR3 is TGTGCCAGCAGCCCAAACGCGGGGCAATATAGCAATCAGCCCCAGCATTTT. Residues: CASSPNAGQYSNQPQHF.

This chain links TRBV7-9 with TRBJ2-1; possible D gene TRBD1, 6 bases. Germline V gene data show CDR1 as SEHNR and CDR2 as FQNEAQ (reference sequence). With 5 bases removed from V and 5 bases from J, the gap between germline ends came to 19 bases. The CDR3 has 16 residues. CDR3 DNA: TGTGCCAGCAGCCTCCTATCCCGGGACACAAACAATGAGCAGTTCTTC. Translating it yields CASSLLSRDTNNEQFF.

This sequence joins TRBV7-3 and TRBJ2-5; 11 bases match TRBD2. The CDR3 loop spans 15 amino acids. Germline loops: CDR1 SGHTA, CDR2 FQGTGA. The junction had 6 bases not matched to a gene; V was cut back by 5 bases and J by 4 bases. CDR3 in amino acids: CASSNSGGAGETQYF. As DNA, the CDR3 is TGTGCCAGCAGCAATAGCGGGGGGGCCGGAGAGACCCAGTACTTC.

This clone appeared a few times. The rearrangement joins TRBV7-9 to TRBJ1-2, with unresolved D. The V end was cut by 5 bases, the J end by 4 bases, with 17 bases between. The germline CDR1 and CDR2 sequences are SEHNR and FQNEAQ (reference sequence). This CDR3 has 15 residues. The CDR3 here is CASSPTSGGVYGYTF. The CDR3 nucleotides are TGTGCCAGCAGCCCTACTTCGGGAGGTGTCTATGGCTACACCTTC.

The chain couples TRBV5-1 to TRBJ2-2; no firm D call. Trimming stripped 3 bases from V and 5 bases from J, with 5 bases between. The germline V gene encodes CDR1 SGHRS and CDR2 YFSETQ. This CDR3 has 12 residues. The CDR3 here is CASSSGTGELFF. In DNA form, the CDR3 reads TGCGCCAGCAGCTCCGGGACCGGGGAGCTGTTTTTT. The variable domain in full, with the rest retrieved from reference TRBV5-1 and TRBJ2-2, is KAGVTQTPRYLIKTRGQQVTLSCSPISGHRSVSWYQQTPGQGLQFLFEYFSETQRNKGNFPGRFSGRQFSNSRSEMNVSTLELGDSALYLCASSSGTGELFFGEGSRLTVL.

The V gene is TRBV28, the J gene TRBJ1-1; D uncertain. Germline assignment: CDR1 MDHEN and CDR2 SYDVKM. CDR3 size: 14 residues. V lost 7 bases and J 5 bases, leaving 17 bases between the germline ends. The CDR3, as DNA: TGTGCCAGCACCGGGATCTCGGGAGGGACTGAAGCTTTCTTT. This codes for CASTGISGGTEAFF.

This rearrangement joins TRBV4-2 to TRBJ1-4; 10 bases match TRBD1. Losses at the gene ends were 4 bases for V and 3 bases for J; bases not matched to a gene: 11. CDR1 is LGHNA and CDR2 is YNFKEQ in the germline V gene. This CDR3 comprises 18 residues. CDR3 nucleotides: TGTGCCAGCAGCCGGGACAGGGGCGCTGGATCGGCTAATGAAAAACTGTTTTTT. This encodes CASSRDRGAGSANEKLFF.

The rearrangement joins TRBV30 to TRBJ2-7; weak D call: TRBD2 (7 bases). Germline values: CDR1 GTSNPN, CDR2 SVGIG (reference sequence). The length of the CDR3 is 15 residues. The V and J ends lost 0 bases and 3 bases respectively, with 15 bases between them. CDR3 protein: CAWSVGRGGHYEQYF. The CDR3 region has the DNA TGTGCCTGGAGTGTAGGTCGCGGGGGACACTACGAGCAGTACTTC.

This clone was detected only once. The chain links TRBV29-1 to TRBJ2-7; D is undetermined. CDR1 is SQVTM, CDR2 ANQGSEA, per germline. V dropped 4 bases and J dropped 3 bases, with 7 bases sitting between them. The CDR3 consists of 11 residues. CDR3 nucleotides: TGCAGCGTTGTTTCGGGCTACGAGCAGTACTTC. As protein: CSVVSGYEQYF.

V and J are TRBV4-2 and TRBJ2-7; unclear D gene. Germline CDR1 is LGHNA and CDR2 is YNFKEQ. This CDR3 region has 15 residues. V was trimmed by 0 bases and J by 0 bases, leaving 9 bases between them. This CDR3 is CASSQEAGSSYEQYF. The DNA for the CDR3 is TGTGCCAGCAGCCAAGAGGCAGGTTCCTCCTACGAGCAGTACTTC.

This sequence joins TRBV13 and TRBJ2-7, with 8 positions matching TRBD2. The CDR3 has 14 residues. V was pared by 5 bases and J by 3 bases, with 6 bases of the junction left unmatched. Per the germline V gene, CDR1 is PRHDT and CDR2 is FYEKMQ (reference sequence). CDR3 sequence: CASSAGGADYEQYF. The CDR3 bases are TGTGCCAGCAGCGCCGGGGGGGCCGACTACGAGCAGTACTTC.

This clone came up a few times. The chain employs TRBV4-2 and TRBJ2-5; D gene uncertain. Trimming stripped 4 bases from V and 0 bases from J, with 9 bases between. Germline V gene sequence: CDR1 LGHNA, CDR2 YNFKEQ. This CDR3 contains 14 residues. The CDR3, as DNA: TGTGCCAGCAGCCTAAGACTCGACCAAGAGACCCAGTACTTC. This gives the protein CASSLRLDQETQYF.

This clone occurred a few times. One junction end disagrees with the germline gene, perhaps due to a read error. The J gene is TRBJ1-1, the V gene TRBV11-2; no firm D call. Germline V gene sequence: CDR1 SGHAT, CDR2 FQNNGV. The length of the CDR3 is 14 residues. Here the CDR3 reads CASSGSQVNAEAFF. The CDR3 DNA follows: TGTGCCAGCAGCGGGTCGCAGGTGAACGCTGAAGCTTTCTTT.

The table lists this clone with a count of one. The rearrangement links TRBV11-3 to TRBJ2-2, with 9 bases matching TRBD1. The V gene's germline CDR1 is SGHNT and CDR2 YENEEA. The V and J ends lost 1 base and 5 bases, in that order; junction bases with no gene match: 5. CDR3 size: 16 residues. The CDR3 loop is CASSLGTGEGTGELFF. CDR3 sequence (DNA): TGTGCCAGCAGCTTAGGGACAGGGGAAGGGACCGGGGAGCTGTTTTTT.

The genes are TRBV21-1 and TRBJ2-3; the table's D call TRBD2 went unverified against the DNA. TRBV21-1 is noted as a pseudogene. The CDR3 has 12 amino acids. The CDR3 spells CATAPLARTQYF. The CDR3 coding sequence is TGTGCCACTGCCCCCCTAGCCCGAACGCAGTATTTT.

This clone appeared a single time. The chain's CDR3 is CASKRGQNTGELFF. In DNA, the CDR3 is TGTGCCAGCAAGCGAGGCCAGAACACCGGGGAGCTGTTTTTT. The gene calls are TRBV27 and TRBJ2-2; D call uncertain. V was trimmed by 7 bases and J by 1 base, leaving 10 bases between them. The CDR3 covers 14 residues. Per germline, CDR1 MNHEY and CDR2 SMNVEV (reference sequence).

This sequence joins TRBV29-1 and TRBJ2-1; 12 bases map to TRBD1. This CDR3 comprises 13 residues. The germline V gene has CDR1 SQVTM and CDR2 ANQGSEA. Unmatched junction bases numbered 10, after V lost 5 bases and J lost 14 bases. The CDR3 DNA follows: TGCAGCGTTCTCCCAGGGACAGGGGGCGAAAAGTTCTTC. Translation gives CSVLPGTGGEKFF.